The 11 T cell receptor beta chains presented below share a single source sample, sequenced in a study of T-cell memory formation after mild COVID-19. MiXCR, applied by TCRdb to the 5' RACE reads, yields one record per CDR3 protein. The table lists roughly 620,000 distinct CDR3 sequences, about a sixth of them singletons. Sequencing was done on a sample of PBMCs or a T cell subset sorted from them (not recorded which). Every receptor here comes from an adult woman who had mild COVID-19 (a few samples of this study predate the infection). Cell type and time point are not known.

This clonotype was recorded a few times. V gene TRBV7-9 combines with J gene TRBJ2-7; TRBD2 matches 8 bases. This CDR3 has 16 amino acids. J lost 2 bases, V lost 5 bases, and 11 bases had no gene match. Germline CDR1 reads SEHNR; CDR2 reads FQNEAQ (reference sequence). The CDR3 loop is CASSLISGSQTYEQYF. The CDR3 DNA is TGTGCCAGCAGCCTCATAAGCGGGAGCCAAACCTACGAGCAGTACTTC. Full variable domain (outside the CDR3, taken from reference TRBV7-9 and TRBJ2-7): DTGVSQNPRHKITKRGQNVTFRCDPISEHNRLYWYRQTLGQGPEFLTYFQNEAQLEKSRLLSDRFSAERPKGSFSTLEIQRTEQGDSAMYLCASSLISGSQTYEQYFGPGTRLTVT.

The CDR3 DNA is TGTGCCACCAGTGATTTGGAGAAAGGTGGCTACACCTTC. This codes for CATSDLEKGGYTF. The chain uses TRBV24-1 and TRBJ1-2, with D unclear. CDR1 is KGHDR, CDR2 SFDVKD, per germline. The CDR3 sequence is 13 residues long. The germline V and J ends were trimmed by 0 bases and 7 bases, with 8 bases remaining between them.

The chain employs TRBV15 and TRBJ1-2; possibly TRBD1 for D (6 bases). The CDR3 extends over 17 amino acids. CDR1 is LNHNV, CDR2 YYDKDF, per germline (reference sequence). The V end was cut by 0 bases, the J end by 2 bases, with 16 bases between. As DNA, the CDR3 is TGTGCCACCAGCAGAGATAGTATGGACAGCGAGAACTATGGCTACACCTTC. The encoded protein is CATSRDSMDSENYGYTF.

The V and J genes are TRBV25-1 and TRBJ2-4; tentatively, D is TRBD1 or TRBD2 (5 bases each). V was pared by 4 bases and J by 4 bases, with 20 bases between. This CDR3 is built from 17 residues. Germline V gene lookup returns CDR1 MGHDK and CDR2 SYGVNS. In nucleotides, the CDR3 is TGTGCCAGCAGTGCTTACTCGGGTGGGGGTAGTAAAAACATTCAGTACTTC. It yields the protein CASSAYSGGGSKNIQYF.

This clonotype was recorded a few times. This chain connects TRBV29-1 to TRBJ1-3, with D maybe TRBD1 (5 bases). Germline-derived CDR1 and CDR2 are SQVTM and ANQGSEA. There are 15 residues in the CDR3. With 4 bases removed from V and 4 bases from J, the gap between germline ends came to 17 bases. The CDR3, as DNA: TGCAGCGTTGGCGGCGGGAGGGGACTCGGAAACACCATATATTTT. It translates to CSVGGGRGLGNTIYF.

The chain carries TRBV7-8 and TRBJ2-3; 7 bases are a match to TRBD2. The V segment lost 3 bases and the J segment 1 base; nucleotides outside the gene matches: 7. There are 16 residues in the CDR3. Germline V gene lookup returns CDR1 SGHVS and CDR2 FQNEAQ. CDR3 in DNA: TGTGCCAGCAGCTTCGGCCTAGCGGCACGCACAGATACGCAGTATTTT. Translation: CASSFGLAARTDTQYF. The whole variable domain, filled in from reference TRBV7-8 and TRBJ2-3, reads GAGVSQSPRYKVAKRGQDVALRCDPISGHVSLFWYQQALGQGPEFLTYFQNEAQLDKSGLPSDRFFAERPEGSVSTLKIQRTQQEDSAVYLCASSFGLAARTDTQYFGPGTRLTVL.

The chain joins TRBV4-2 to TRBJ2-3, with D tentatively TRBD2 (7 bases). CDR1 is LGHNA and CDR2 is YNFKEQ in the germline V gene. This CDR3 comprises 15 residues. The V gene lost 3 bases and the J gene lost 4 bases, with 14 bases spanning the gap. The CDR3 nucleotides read TGTGCCAGCAGCCAGCGGAAGGGGGGGGCAGATACGCAGTATTTT. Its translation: CASSQRKGGADTQYF.

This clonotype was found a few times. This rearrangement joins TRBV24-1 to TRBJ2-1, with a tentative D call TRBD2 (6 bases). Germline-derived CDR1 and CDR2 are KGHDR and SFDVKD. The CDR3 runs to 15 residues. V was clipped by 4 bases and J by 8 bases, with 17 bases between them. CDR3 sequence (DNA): TGTGCCACCAGTGACCCCTATTCGACTAGTCATGAGCAGTTCTTC. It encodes CATSDPYSTSHEQFF.

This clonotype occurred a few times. The CDR3 sequence is CASSRRKTTSGIRTQYF. The CDR3, as DNA: TGTGCCAGCAGCCGGCGCAAAACGACTAGCGGGATTAGAACGCAGTATTTT. V gene TRBV5-4 combines with J gene TRBJ2-3; TRBD2 agrees at 11 bases. CDR1 SGHNT and CDR2 YYREEE come from the germline V gene (reference sequence). Trimming removed 4 bases from V and 9 bases from J; junction bases left unmatched: 16. The CDR3 runs 17 residues.

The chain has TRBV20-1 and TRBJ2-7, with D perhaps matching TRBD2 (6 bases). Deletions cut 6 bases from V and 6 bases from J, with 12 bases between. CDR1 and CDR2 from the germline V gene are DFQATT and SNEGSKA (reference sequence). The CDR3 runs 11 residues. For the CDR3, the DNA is TGCAGTGCCCACGCGGGGTTCGAGCAGTACTTC. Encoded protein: CSAHAGFEQYF.

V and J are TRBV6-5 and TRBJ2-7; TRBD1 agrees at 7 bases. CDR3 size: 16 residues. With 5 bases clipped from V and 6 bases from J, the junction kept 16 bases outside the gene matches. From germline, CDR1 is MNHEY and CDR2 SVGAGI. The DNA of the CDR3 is TGTGCCAGCAGTGCCGGGACAGAGGTGGGCTTACGCGAGCAGTACTTC. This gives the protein CASSAGTEVGLREQYF.